Sequencing of this T cell receptor beta chain was carried out in a study of blood T cells in healthy people across ages. Study results and limitations: The unsorted PBMCs prevented any conclusive comparison of naive versus antigen-experienced cells. A roughly linear fall in TCR beta diversity per million T cells was seen with increasing age.

The use of a sample-barcoded 5' primer and a J-beta primer mix characterized a second PCR of roughly 6 to 11 cycles. A single record per CDR3 protein comes from TCRdb applying MiXCR to the 5' RACE reads. The sample contains 1.5 million to 2 million distinct CDR3 sequences, about 31% of which appear only once. There are a few counts of this clonotype. What it binds is not known. V was pared by 8 bases and J by 3 bases, with 4 bases of the junction left unmatched. The CDR3 totals 14 residues. Per germline, CDR1 MNHNS and CDR2 SASEGT. V and J are TRBV6-1 and TRBJ2-1, with TRBD2 identical over 10 bases. The receptor was derived from a woman in her thirties in good health. Sequencing used blood. The CDR3: CASLGLAFYNEQFF. The CDR3 DNA sequence: TGTGCCAGCCTGGGACTAGCGTTCTACAATGAGCAGTTCTTC.